These 29 T cell receptor beta chains came from one sample sequenced in a study of cytomegalovirus exposure and HLA in healthy donors. The PCR had 60 Vbeta and 13 Jbeta primers. Libraries were prepared by immunoSEQ multiplex PCR; TCRdb keeps only in-frame clonotypes and omits some of them. The table lists about 87,000 clones, roughly 72% of them singletons, with around 22% in the top ten. The sequencing sample was made of PBMCs. These receptors all come from a man aged 25-40 years in good health and CMV-seropositive.

Here the CDR3 DNA reads TGTGCCAGCAGCCAAGAAGGGACAGGGTCTGGCTACACCTTC. This translates into CASSQEGTGSGYTF. V and J are TRBV4-2 and TRBJ1-2; TRBD1 agrees at 9 bases. V shed 0 bases and J 7 bases; nucleotides not matched to a gene: 3. This CDR3 comprises 14 residues. CDR1 and CDR2 (germline): LGHNA, YNFKEQ.

In this sample, this clone turned up a few times. V usage is TRBV7-9 and J usage is TRBJ1-2; the D gene is possibly TRBD1 (6 bases). In germline, CDR1 is SEHNR, CDR2 FQNEAQ (reference sequence). This CDR3 region has 15 residues. The germline V and J ends were trimmed by 4 bases and 7 bases, with 19 bases remaining between them. In DNA, the CDR3 is TGTGCCAGCAGCTCTACAGGGATTTGGAATCTTGGCTACACCTTC. This encodes CASSSTGIWNLGYTF. Full variable domain (rest looked up from reference TRBV7-9 and TRBJ1-2): DTGVSQNPRHKITKRGQNVTFRCDPISEHNRLYWYRQTLGQGPEFLTYFQNEAQLEKSRLLSDRFSAERPKGSFSTLEIQRTEQGDSAMYLCASSSTGIWNLGYTFGSGTRLTVV.

The rearrangement uses TRBV4-1 and TRBJ2-7; a possible D gene is TRBD2 (6 bases). Trimming pared 4 bases from V and 6 bases from J, leaving 22 bases between. CDR1 and CDR2 (germline): MGHRA, YSYEKL. The CDR3 sequence is 16 residues long. The CDR3: CASSPGGATSFAEQYF. The CDR3, as DNA: TGCGCCAGCAGCCCTGGCGGGGCCACCTCCTTTGCCGAGCAGTACTTC.

This chain links TRBV28 with TRBJ1-2; 10 nucleotides align to TRBD1. Germline CDR1 is MDHEN and CDR2 is SYDVKM. V lost 4 bases to trimming and J lost 6 bases; unmatched junction nucleotides: 11. This CDR3 has 16 amino acids. For the CDR3, the DNA is TGTGCCAGCAGTTCTTTAACCGCGACAGGGGGCGATGGCTACACCTTC. Its protein product is CASSSLTATGGDGYTF.

The chain uses TRBV9 and TRBJ2-7; 8 nucleotides align to TRBD2. The trim removed 0 bases at V and 0 bases at J, leaving 8 bases unmatched. Germline CDR1 is SGDLS and CDR2 is YYNGEE. The CDR3 spans 17 residues. The CDR3 coding sequence is TGTGCCAGCAGCGTAGGGGGTAGCGGGGTAAGCTCCTACGAGCAGTACTTC. This codes for CASSVGGSGVSSYEQYF.

This sequence joins TRBV29-1 and TRBJ2-3; TRBD1 might be the D (5 bases). Germline V lookup: CDR1 SQVTM, CDR2 ANQGSEA. Trimming left V 0 bases short and J 3 bases short, with 10 bases between. The CDR3 is made up of 14 amino acids. The CDR3 DNA sequence: TGCAGCGTTGAAGATCACAGGACAACAGATACGCAGTATTTT. It yields the protein CSVEDHRTTDTQYF.

The chain's CDR3 is CASSSWEIGYNEQFF. The CDR3 DNA reads as TGTGCCAGCAGTTCTTGGGAGATCGGGTACAATGAGCAGTTCTTC. The chain has TRBV6-6 and TRBJ2-1, with a tentative D call TRBD2 (5 bases). CDR3 size: 15 residues. V gave up 4 bases and J gave up 4 bases, with 14 bases separating them. Germline CDR1 and CDR2: MNHNY and SVGAGI (reference sequence).

The chain joins TRBV11-2 to TRBJ2-7; no clear D gene. Trimming stripped 6 bases from V and 2 bases from J, with 11 bases between. Germline V gene sequence: CDR1 SGHAT, CDR2 FQNNGV. The CDR3 totals 13 residues. The CDR3 protein is CASSLFPTYEQYF. In DNA form, the CDR3 reads TGTGCCAGCAGTTTATTCCCAACCTACGAGCAGTACTTC.

The chain employs TRBV4-2 and TRBJ1-1, with a possible D match to TRBD1 (5 bases). Germline values: CDR1 LGHNA, CDR2 YNFKEQ. CDR3 length equals 17 residues. Trimming took off 2 bases at V and 1 base at J, with 17 bases between the two ends. CDR3 bases: TGTGCCAGCAGCCAAACCCCCGAGGGGAGGGCGAACACTGAAGCTTTCTTT. It encodes CASSQTPEGRANTEAFF.

The chain is built from TRBV9 and TRBJ1-5, with 7 bases lining up with TRBD1. Germline-derived CDR1 and CDR2 are SGDLS and YYNGEE. This CDR3 comprises 14 residues. The junction had 5 bases not matched to a gene; V was cut back by 0 bases and J by 8 bases. The CDR3 spells CASSVGQGTEPQHF. The CDR3 DNA follows: TGTGCCAGCAGCGTAGGACAGGGAACGGAGCCCCAGCATTTT.

The chain has TRBV6-5 and TRBJ2-5, with TRBD1 as a possible D gene (6 bases). The germline CDR1 and CDR2 sequences are MNHEY and SVGAGI. The CDR3 has 13 amino acids. V lost 7 bases and J 4 bases, leaving 13 bases between the germline ends. In DNA, the CDR3 is TGTGCCAGCAATCCCCCAGGGGTAGAGACCCAGTACTTC. Translated: CASNPPGVETQYF.

The chain links TRBV9 to TRBJ1-1; D might be TRBD1 (5 bases). Trimming pared 3 bases from V and 4 bases from J, leaving 16 bases between. Germline V gene lookup returns CDR1 SGDLS and CDR2 YYNGEE. This CDR3 has 15 amino acids. The CDR3 DNA reads TGTGCCAGCAGCGAGGGGCCGGCCTGGAGCACTGAAGCTTTCTTT. Amino acids: CASSEGPAWSTEAFF.

The chain uses TRBV7-2 and TRBJ2-7; perhaps TRBD1 as D (5 bases). This CDR3 contains 15 residues. The germline gives CDR1 SGHTA, CDR2 FQGNSA. V shed 1 base and J shed 2 bases, with 12 bases lying between them. This CDR3 reads CASSLVPGNAYEQYF. The CDR3 nucleotides read TGTGCCAGCAGCTTAGTGCCAGGGAATGCCTACGAGCAGTACTTC.

This clone was counted a few times. One end of the junction varies from germline; a read error may be responsible. The V and J genes are TRBV6-5 and TRBJ1-6; 7 nucleotides agree with TRBD1. The length of the CDR3 is 16 residues. Looked up from germline, CDR1 is MNHEY and CDR2 is SVGAGI. CDR3 nucleotide sequence: TGTGCCAGCAGTTACTCGACGACAGGGAGGAATTCACCCCTCAACTTT. Protein: CASSYSTTGRNSPLNF.

The rearrangement uses TRBV28 and TRBJ2-1; no clear D gene. CDR1 MDHEN and CDR2 SYDVKM come from the germline V gene. V was shortened by 2 bases and J by 4 bases, with 9 bases between the two germline ends. This CDR3 has 14 amino acids. The CDR3 region is CASSLPTGYNEQFF. CDR3 in DNA: TGTGCCAGCAGTTTACCTACCGGGTACAATGAGCAGTTCTTC.

This chain connects TRBV28 to TRBJ1-4; 8 bases are a match to TRBD1. The CDR3 runs to 16 residues. V trimming: 5 bases; J trimming: 4 bases; junction bases outside the gene matches: 9. Germline V lookup: CDR1 MDHEN, CDR2 SYDVKM. CDR3 nucleotide sequence: TGTGCCAGCAGTCCCCGGACAGGGAGTGGTAATGAAAAACTGTTTTTT. Protein sequence: CASSPRTGSGNEKLFF.

The chain couples TRBV30 to TRBJ2-6; unclear D gene. V lost 2 bases, J lost 0 bases, and 2 bases lay in between. This CDR3 is built from 13 residues. CDR1 and CDR2 (germline): GTSNPN, SVGIG (reference sequence). The CDR3 loop reads CAWSLSGANVLTF. CDR3 nucleotides: TGTGCCTGGAGTCTCTCTGGGGCCAACGTCCTGACTTTC.

The CDR3 sequence: CASSSGTFQETQYF. The CDR3 coding sequence is TGTGCCAGCAGTAGCGGGACCTTCCAAGAGACCCAGTACTTC. The V and J genes are TRBV2 and TRBJ2-5, with 7 nucleotides matching TRBD2. CDR3 size: 14 residues. V was pared by 5 bases and J by 1 base, with 4 bases of the junction left unmatched. From germline, CDR1 is SNHLY and CDR2 FYNNEI.

This chain uses TRBV5-1 with TRBJ2-5; possible D gene TRBD1, 6 bases. Germline assignment: CDR1 SGHRS and CDR2 YFSETQ. The CDR3 has 14 amino acids. Trimming removed 4 bases at V and 5 bases at J, with 15 bases between. CDR3 in DNA: TGCGCCAGCAGCGACTCACAGGGTCGCGAGACCCAGTACTTC. It codes for CASSDSQGRETQYF.

The table lists this clone with a count of one. For the CDR3, the DNA is TGTGCCAGTAGCGGGGATGCCAGCAAGCAGTACTTC. The encoded protein is CASSGDASKQYF. The V gene is TRBV19, the J gene TRBJ2-7, with TRBD2 as a possible D gene (5 bases). CDR3 length: 12 amino acids. Trimming pared 6 bases from V and 8 bases from J, leaving 14 bases between. Germline lookup yields CDR1 LNHDA and CDR2 SQIVND (reference sequence).

This clone was counted a single time. CDR3 amino acids: CASSLERNMNTEAFF. The CDR3 nucleotides are TGTGCCAGCAGTTTAGAGCGTAACATGAACACTGAAGCTTTCTTT. The rearrangement joins TRBV2 to TRBJ1-1, with no clear D. Deletions cut 5 bases from V and 0 bases from J, with 13 bases between. Germline V lookup: CDR1 SNHLY, CDR2 FYNNEI. This CDR3 comprises 15 residues.

This rearrangement joins TRBV6-5 to TRBJ1-1; tentative D call: TRBD1 (5 bases). Trimming pared 5 bases from V and 3 bases from J, leaving 10 bases between. Germline assignment: CDR1 MNHEY and CDR2 SVGAGI. The CDR3 extends over 13 amino acids. CDR3 DNA: TGTGCCAGCAGTCCCGGGGGATACACTGAAGCTTTCTTT. As protein: CASSPGGYTEAFF.

This sequence joins TRBV10-1 and TRBJ2-1; 9 bases match TRBD1. J was trimmed by 8 bases and V by 5 bases; bases with no gene match: 10. From germline, CDR1 is WNHNN and CDR2 SYGVQD (reference sequence). The length of the CDR3 is 15 residues. The chain's CDR3 is CASSKTGTGIDEQFF. CDR3 sequence (DNA): TGCGCCAGCAGTAAGACCGGGACAGGGATCGATGAGCAGTTCTTC.

The rearrangement uses TRBV11-2 and TRBJ2-7, with TRBD1 matching 8 bases. Germline V CDR1 and CDR2: SGHAT, FQNNGV. The CDR3 consists of 14 residues. Trimming took 0 bases from V and 4 from J; bases not matched to a gene: 2. CDR3 protein: CASSLDRGRYEQYF. Here the CDR3 DNA reads TGTGCCAGCAGCTTAGACAGGGGGCGGTACGAGCAGTACTTC.

The J gene is TRBJ2-7, the V gene TRBV5-1; D is perhaps TRBD2 (6 bases). Germline V gives CDR1 SGHRS, CDR2 YFSETQ. V was trimmed by 4 bases and J by 1 base, leaving 15 bases between them. The CDR3 extends over 15 amino acids. This chain's CDR3 is CASSIRLDASYEQYF. Here the CDR3 DNA reads TGCGCCAGCAGCATTCGACTAGATGCATCCTACGAGCAGTACTTC.

V gene TRBV2 combines with J gene TRBJ2-1, with D maybe TRBD2 (6 bases). V was trimmed by 11 bases and J by 7 bases, leaving 21 bases between them. This CDR3 is built from 14 residues. CDR1 is SNHLY and CDR2 is FYNNEI in the germline V gene. CDR3 in amino acids: CAGQGTGVPNEQFF. CDR3 nucleotides: TGTGCCGGCCAAGGGACGGGGGTCCCGAATGAGCAGTTCTTC.

Comments on this clone: The same CDR3 can be traced to other DNA sequences in this sample. The chain joins TRBV19 to TRBJ1-5; D may be TRBD1 (6 bases). CDR1 and CDR2 from the germline V gene are LNHDA and SQIVND (reference sequence). Between the trimmed V and J ends, which lost 2 bases and 4 bases, there was a span of 9 bases. The CDR3 covers 14 residues. For the CDR3, the DNA is TGTGCCAGTAGTATAAGGCAGGGGAATCAGCCCCAGCATTTT. Translation: CASSIRQGNQPQHF.

The chain links TRBV10-3 to TRBJ2-2; maybe TRBD2 (5 bases). This CDR3 region has 14 residues. Germline assignment: CDR1 ENHRY and CDR2 SYGVKD. With 6 bases removed from V and 2 bases from J, the gap between germline ends came to 10 bases. The CDR3 is CAIRRLPNTGELFF. The CDR3 coding sequence is TGTGCCATCAGACGACTACCCAACACCGGGGAGCTGTTTTTT.

This rearrangement joins TRBV28 to TRBJ1-2; D unclear. The CDR3 totals 15 residues. Germline lookup yields CDR1 MDHEN and CDR2 SYDVKM. V was trimmed by 5 bases and J by 0 bases, leaving 13 bases between them. The CDR3 loop is CASSKDSDSNYGYTF. The CDR3 DNA sequence: TGTGCCAGCAGTAAAGATTCGGACTCTAACTATGGCTACACCTTC.